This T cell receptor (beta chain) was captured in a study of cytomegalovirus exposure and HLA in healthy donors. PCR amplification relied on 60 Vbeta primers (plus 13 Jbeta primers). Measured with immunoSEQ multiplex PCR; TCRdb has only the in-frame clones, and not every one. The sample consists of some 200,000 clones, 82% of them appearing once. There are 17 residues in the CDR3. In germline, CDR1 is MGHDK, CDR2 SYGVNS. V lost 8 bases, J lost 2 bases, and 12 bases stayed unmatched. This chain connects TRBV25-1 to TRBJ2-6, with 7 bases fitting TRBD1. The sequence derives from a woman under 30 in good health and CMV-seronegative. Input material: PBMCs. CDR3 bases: TGTGCCAGCTCTAAGATAGGGGGCGCAACTGGGGCCAACGTCCTGACTTTC. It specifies CASSKIGGATGANVLTF.